The 14 T cell receptor beta chains below all came from one sample that was sequenced in a study. MiXCR, run by TCRdb on the RT-PCR reads, gives a single entry per CDR3 protein. Of hundreds of thousands of distinct CDR3 sequences in the sample, 14% were seen once. Material: memory CD4+ T cells from blood. These receptors were collected from a female donor in good health, serving as a healthy control.

The chain is built from TRBV27 and TRBJ1-1, with D maybe TRBD1 (5 bases). Looked up from germline, CDR1 is MNHEY and CDR2 is SMNVEV (reference sequence). V lost 5 bases and J lost 6, with 19 bases in between. The CDR3 is made up of 15 amino acids. CDR3 bases: TGTGCCAGCAGTCTTAACTGGGGGGTTCAGGCTGAAGCTTTCTTT. This encodes CASSLNWGVQAEAFF.

Many counts were recorded for this clonotype. This chain joins TRBV20-1 and TRBJ2-1, with 13 bases fitting TRBD2. V shed 5 bases and J 0 bases; nucleotides not matched to a gene: 7. The CDR3 is 17 amino acids. CDR1 DFQATT and CDR2 SNEGSKA come from the germline V gene (reference sequence). The CDR3 DNA is TGCAGTGCTCGGACTAGCGGGGGCTCCAGCTCCTACAATGAGCAGTTCTTC. This translates into CSARTSGGSSSYNEQFF.

This chain joins TRBV20-1 and TRBJ1-4; the D gene is possibly TRBD1 (5 bases). V shed 0 bases and J shed 0 bases, with 17 bases lying between them. CDR3 size: 18 residues. Germline V gene lookup returns CDR1 DFQATT and CDR2 SNEGSKA (reference sequence). This CDR3 reads CSARDQMGTRSTNEKLFF. CDR3 DNA sequence: TGCAGTGCTAGAGATCAAATGGGGACCCGTTCAACTAATGAAAAACTGTTTTTT.

The chain has TRBV18 and TRBJ2-3; D might be TRBD1 (7 bases). V was pared by 0 bases and J by 4 bases, with 17 bases between. There are 17 residues in the CDR3. Germline V gene sequence: CDR1 KGHSH, CDR2 LQKENI. The CDR3 here is CASSPPGPGGGSDTQYF. The CDR3 DNA sequence: TGTGCCAGCTCACCACCTGGGCCAGGGGGAGGTTCAGATACGCAGTATTTT.

This clonotype was seen ten or more times. This chain uses TRBV7-2 with TRBJ2-1; 9 bases agree with TRBD2. The J segment lost 10 bases and the V segment lost 1 base, leaving 5 bases of the junction unmatched. CDR1 SGHTA and CDR2 FQGNSA come from the germline V gene. The CDR3 length is 14 residues. The CDR3 is CASSLVAGEREQFF. CDR3 sequence (DNA): TGTGCCAGCAGCTTAGTAGCGGGAGAAAGGGAGCAGTTCTTC. Full variable domain (outside the CDR3, taken from reference TRBV7-2 and TRBJ2-1): GAGVSQSPSNKVTEKGKDVELRCDPISGHTALYWYRQSLGQGLEFLIYFQGNSAPDKSGLPSDRFSAERTGGSVSTLTIQRTQQEDSAVYLCASSLVAGEREQFFGPGTRLTVL.

This clonotype showed up just a few times. The rearrangement uses TRBV6-1 and TRBJ1-2; tentative D call: TRBD1 (5 bases). The CDR3 is 16 residues long. The germline CDR1 and CDR2 sequences are MNHNS and SASEGT. Trimming left V 2 bases short and J 3 bases short, with 16 bases between. CDR3: CASSENAVGTYYGYTF. The CDR3 DNA reads as TGTGCCAGCAGTGAAAACGCGGTTGGGACCTACTATGGCTACACCTTC.

There are many counts of this clonotype. The chain recombines TRBV7-9 with TRBJ2-5; 9 nucleotides align to TRBD1. Trimming at V came to 3 bases and at J to 5 bases, leaving 4 bases not matched to a gene. CDR3 length: 14 residues. The germline V gene has CDR1 SEHNR and CDR2 FQNEAQ (reference sequence). In DNA form, the CDR3 reads TGTGCCAGCAGCTTGGGACAGGGAGAGGAGACCCAGTACTTC. It specifies CASSLGQGEETQYF.

This clonotype was seen only a few times. The chain links TRBV7-3 to TRBJ2-5, with 8 bases aligning to TRBD1. The V gene end was trimmed by 4 bases and the J gene end by 7 bases; junction bases not matched to a gene: 14. The germline V gene has CDR1 SGHTA and CDR2 FQGTGA. This CDR3 is 16 amino acids long. The CDR3 region has the DNA TGTGCCAGCAGCTCCTCCGGGACAGGAGGGTTTGGGACCCAGTACTTC. Translating gives CASSSSGTGGFGTQYF.

This clonotype appeared many times. The chain combines TRBV28 with TRBJ1-2; TRBD1 matches at 9 bases. The germline gives CDR1 MDHEN, CDR2 SYDVKM. V gave up 6 bases and J gave up 10 bases; unmatched junction bases: 6. The CDR3 length is 12 residues. This chain's CDR3 is CASRERDRDYTF. CDR3 coding DNA: TGTGCCAGCAGGGAACGGGACAGGGACTACACCTTC.

This clonotype showed up many times. The chain links TRBV20-1 to TRBJ2-5; 11 bases match TRBD2. V shed 0 bases and J 7 bases; nucleotides not matched to a gene: 10. CDR3 size: 16 residues. Germline assignment: CDR1 DFQATT and CDR2 SNEGSKA (reference sequence). The CDR3 here is CSARDTGTSGAGTQYF. CDR3 sequence (DNA): TGCAGTGCTAGAGATACCGGGACTAGCGGTGCTGGGACCCAGTACTTC.

This clonotype was seen only a few times. The genes are TRBV5-1 and TRBJ2-1; perhaps TRBD2 as D (5 bases). Germline V gives CDR1 SGHRS, CDR2 YFSETQ. The CDR3 covers 15 residues. V was cut by 4 bases and J by 5 bases, with 16 bases left in between. The CDR3: CASSPGETAHNEQFF. The CDR3 DNA reads TGCGCCAGCAGCCCTGGGGAGACTGCGCACAATGAGCAGTTCTTC. The variable domain in full, with the rest retrieved from reference TRBV5-1 and TRBJ2-1, is KAGVTQTPRYLIKTRGQQVTLSCSPISGHRSVSWYQQTPGQGLQFLFEYFSETQRNKGNFPGRFSGRQFSNSRSEMNVSTLELGDSALYLCASSPGETAHNEQFFGPGTRLTVL.

The chain recombines TRBV20-1 with TRBJ1-1; maybe TRBD1 (5 bases). CDR1 and CDR2 from the germline V gene are DFQATT and SNEGSKA (reference sequence). CDR3 length: 17 amino acids. The V and J ends lost 0 bases and 2 bases respectively, with 19 bases between them. CDR3 bases: TGCAGTGCTAGAGAAGTCGGGGCGCCCTGGGGAAACACTGAAGCTTTCTTT. Protein sequence: CSAREVGAPWGNTEAFF.

The chain has TRBV7-9 and TRBJ2-7; D uncertain. Trimming cost V 1 base and J 1 base, with 11 bases left between them. Germline assignment: CDR1 SEHNR and CDR2 FQNEAQ (reference sequence). This CDR3 has 15 residues. The CDR3 DNA follows: TGTGCCAGCAGCTTAGTAGGTGGTGGATCCTACGAGCAGTACTTC. The encoded protein is CASSLVGGGSYEQYF.

The V and J genes are TRBV29-1 and TRBJ1-5; TRBD1 agrees at 7 bases. V gave up 6 bases and J gave up 4 bases; unmatched junction bases: 12. CDR1 is SQVTM, CDR2 ANQGSEA, per germline. The CDR3 is 15 residues long. As DNA, the CDR3 is TGCAGCGTGGGGGGGACAGCAGGTGATAATCAGCCCCAGCATTTT. Its protein product is CSVGGTAGDNQPQHF.